Shown below are 9 T cell receptor beta chains from a single sample sequenced in a study of shared clonotypes between healthy human individuals. The data were produced by immunoSEQ multiplex PCR, yet TCRdb's version contains in-frame clones alone and is incomplete. Found here are approximately 1.5 million clones, under 99% of them singletons; the top ten hold roughly 0.42%. The specimen sequenced was naive CD4+ T cells sorted from blood. The sample's subset: CD45RA+ positively selected. These receptors all come from a man aged 25 to 40 in good health.

The rearrangement links TRBV6-1 to TRBJ1-5; D is undetermined. Germline V gene lookup returns CDR1 MNHNS and CDR2 SASEGT. The V end lost 2 bases, the J end lost 6 bases, and 14 bases lay between the germline ends. CDR3 size: 15 residues. CDR3 coding DNA: TGTGCCAGCAGTGAAAGAATCAGGTCGGGTCAGCCCCAGCATTTT. Protein: CASSERIRSGQPQHF.

The rearrangement uses TRBV10-3 and TRBJ1-1; weak D call: TRBD1 (6 bases). CDR1 and CDR2 (germline): ENHRY, SYGVKD. V dropped 4 bases and J dropped 3 bases, with 12 bases sitting between them. This CDR3 has 14 residues. CDR3 region: CAISVAEGDTEAFF. CDR3 coding DNA: TGTGCCATCAGTGTGGCAGAGGGGGACACTGAAGCTTTCTTT.

This clone has a single count. The gene calls are TRBV11-2 and TRBJ2-5; TRBD1 matches 8 bases. V lost 1 base and J lost 4; bases outside the gene matches: 5. CDR1 and CDR2 from the germline V gene are SGHAT and FQNNGV. The CDR3 spans 15 residues. The CDR3 is CASSLVPGQGETQYF. Written as DNA, the CDR3 is TGTGCCAGCAGCTTAGTACCCGGACAGGGAGAGACCCAGTACTTC. The entire variable domain, with the rest obtained from reference TRBV11-2 and TRBJ2-5, is as follows: EAGVAQSPRYKIIEKRQSVAFWCNPISGHATLYWYQQILGQGPKLLIQFQNNGVVDDSQLPKDRFSAERLKGVDSTLKIQPAKLEDSAVYLCASSLVPGQGETQYFGPGTRLLVL.

This chain joins TRBV5-1 and TRBJ2-7, with D uncertain. The CDR3 has 15 amino acids. The V end lost 4 bases, the J end lost 3 bases, and 17 bases lay between the germline ends. CDR1 is SGHRS and CDR2 is YFSETQ in the germline V gene. The CDR3 region has the DNA TGCGCCAGCAGCCCGACTCCCGCAGATATCTACGAGCAGTACTTC. This gives the protein CASSPTPADIYEQYF.

The J gene is TRBJ2-7, the V gene TRBV7-9, with 13 bases lining up with TRBD2. The CDR3 sequence is 19 residues long. V gave up 0 bases and J gave up 0 bases; unmatched junction bases: 8. Germline values: CDR1 SEHNR, CDR2 FQNEAQ (reference sequence). CDR3 residues: CASSLAPGLAGPSSYEQYF. The CDR3, as DNA: TGTGCCAGCAGCTTAGCTCCGGGACTAGCGGGACCATCCTCCTACGAGCAGTACTTC. The full variable domain, rest sourced from reference TRBV7-9 and TRBJ2-7, is DTGVSQNPRHKITKRGQNVTFRCDPISEHNRLYWYRQTLGQGPEFLTYFQNEAQLEKSRLLSDRFSAERPKGSFSTLEIQRTEQGDSAMYLCASSLAPGLAGPSSYEQYFGPGTRLTVT.

This chain links TRBV7-9 with TRBJ1-1; D remains unclear. The germline V and J ends were trimmed by 1 base and 1 base, with 4 bases remaining between them. This CDR3 is built from 13 residues. Germline V lookup: CDR1 SEHNR, CDR2 FQNEAQ (reference sequence). CDR3 in amino acids: CASSLEQNTEAFF. CDR3 sequence (DNA): TGTGCCAGCAGCTTAGAACAGAACACTGAAGCTTTCTTT.

CDR3: CASSSNFPGQGRGNQPQHF. The DNA for the CDR3 is TGTGCCAGTAGCTCAAATTTTCCGGGACAGGGAAGAGGCAATCAGCCCCAGCATTTT. This chain joins TRBV19 and TRBJ1-5; 9 bases are a match to TRBD1. The CDR3 is 19 residues long. The trim removed 6 bases at V and 2 bases at J, leaving 17 bases unmatched. Germline V gene data show CDR1 as LNHDA and CDR2 as SQIVND (reference sequence). Variable domain in full (rest from reference TRBV19 and TRBJ1-5): DGGITQSPKYLFRKEGQNVTLSCEQNLNHDAMYWYRQDPGQGLRLIYYSQIVNDFQKGDIAEGYSVSREKKESFPLTVTSAQKNPTAFYLCASSSNFPGQGRGNQPQHFGDGTRLSIL.

The chain combines TRBV2 with TRBJ2-5; TRBD1 might be the D (5 bases). The CDR3 is made up of 13 amino acids. V was shortened by 6 bases and J by 5 bases, with 13 bases between the two germline ends. In germline, CDR1 is SNHLY, CDR2 FYNNEI. CDR3 DNA sequence: TGTGCCAGCAGCGATCAGGGTTGGGAGACCCAGTACTTC. This codes for CASSDQGWETQYF.

This clone came up once. V and J are TRBV6-1 and TRBJ1-2; D may be TRBD1 (6 bases). The V end was cut by 2 bases, the J end by 7 bases, with 17 bases between. The germline gives CDR1 MNHNS, CDR2 SASEGT. There are 15 residues in the CDR3. CDR3 residues: CASSEIISGEVGYTF. In DNA form, the CDR3 reads TGTGCCAGCAGTGAAATAATTTCAGGGGAAGTTGGCTACACCTTC.